This T cell receptor (beta chain) was captured in a study of T cells after yellow fever vaccination. Study-wide points: FACS-sorted repertoires could harbor abundant contaminating bulk-population clonotypes. When the response was secondary, it was weaker but reached its peak faster, day 5 versus 15. Most clones from primary vaccination were detected again post-booster (approximately 96% CD4, 70% to 90% CD8). Relatively few clonotypes were ones that appeared in both CD4 and CD8 compartments.

From the 5' RACE reads, TCRdb called clonotypes with MiXCR, one entry per CDR3 protein. Of roughly 70,000 distinct CDR3 sequences in the sample, almost 8% were seen once. The V gene's germline CDR1 is MNHEY and CDR2 SVGEGT. V lost 5 bases, J lost 0 bases, and 11 bases lay in between. The CDR3 has 15 amino acids. Notes on this clonotype: Its target is not known.

The clonotype was recovered from a man aged 25 to 40 who received the YFV17D yellow fever vaccine. V and J are TRBV6-2 or TRBV6-3 and TRBJ2-4, with D unclear. The sample consisted of CD8+ T cells sorted from PBMCs, taken on the day of the yellow fever booster vaccination. The CDR3 DNA follows: TGTGCCAGCAGTCTTCGGCAGATAGCCAAAAACATTCAGTACTTC. Residues: CASSLRQIAKNIQYF.